This is a list of T cell receptor beta chains from one sample in a study of blood T cell repertoires in COVID-19. Libraries were prepared by immunoSEQ multiplex PCR; TCRdb keeps only in-frame clonotypes and omits some of them. The sample has around 250,000 clones, 80% to 85% seen once. Sequencing was carried out using peripheral blood. Source of these receptors: a man between 50 and 59 years old with active or convalescent COVID-19. Each CDR3 is given with its conserved first and last residue. The order of the fields is J gene, V gene, D gene, clone size, CDR3 protein, CDR3 DNA. A D gene is named only where the DNA matches it firmly. Some rows mark clone size as missing; the rest say once, few, many or name a class of expanded clone.

TRBJ1-1	TRBV5-6	NA	NA	CASSPLGDSNTEAFF	TGTGCCAGCAGCCCTCTTGGGGACTCGAACACTGAAGCTTTCTTT
TRBJ1-2	TRBV6-1	NA	NA	CASSETKEGYGYTF	TGTGCCAGCAGTGAAACAAAGGAGGGCTATGGCTACACCTTC
TRBJ2-3	TRBV5-1	NA	NA	CASSFLAGDTQYF	TGCGCCAGCAGCTTTTTGGCGGGGGATACGCAGTATTTT
TRBJ1-5	TRBV19	NA	once	CASSGRVAQPQHF	TGTGCCAGTAGTGGGAGGGTAGCTCAGCCCCAGCATTTT
TRBJ1-5	TRBV27	NA	NA	CASSEGATDQPQHF	TGTGCCAGCAGTGAAGGAGCCACCGATCAGCCCCAGCATTTT
TRBJ1-2	TRBV10-3	NA	few	CAISDGGGYTF	TGTGCCATCAGTGACGGAGGTGGCTACACCTTC
TRBJ2-1	TRBV5-1	TRBD2	NA	CASSSLAGGHNEQFF	TGCGCCAGCAGCTCACTAGCGGGGGGGCACAATGAGCAGTTCTTC
TRBJ1-2	TRBV6-1	NA	NA	CASSESGETDGYTF	TGTGCCAGCAGTGAGTCCGGGGAAACGGATGGCTACACCTTC
TRBJ1-1	TRBV21-1	NA	NA	CASSKAGGTEAFF	TGTGCCAGCAGCAAGGCAGGGGGCACTGAAGCTTTCTTT
TRBJ2-1	TRBV5-1	TRBD1	NA	CASRPRTGTNNEQFF	TGCGCCAGCAGGCCGAGGACAGGGACGAACAATGAGCAGTTCTTC
TRBJ2-5	TRBV19	TRBD1	NA	CASSTTGTAYQETQYF	TGTGCCAGTAGTACAACCGGGACAGCGTACCAAGAGACCCAGTACTTC
TRBJ2-1	TRBV19	NA	NA	CASSAGAPNEQFF	TGTGCCAGTAGTGCGGGGGCCCCCAATGAGCAGTTCTTC
TRBJ1-5	TRBV27	TRBD1	NA	CASRGTDSNQPQHF	TGTGCCAGCAGAGGGACAGATAGCAATCAGCCCCAGCATTTT
TRBJ2-1	TRBV5-4	TRBD1	once	CASSPGTGSYNEQFF	TGTGCCAGCAGCCCCGGGACAGGCTCGTATAATGAGCAGTTCTTC
TRBJ2-2	TRBV12-5	NA	NA	CASGAGQRDTGELFF	TGTGCTAGTGGTGCCGGACAGAGAGACACCGGGGAGCTGTTTTTT
TRBJ1-1	TRBV7-9	TRBD1	NA	CASSLNRGAFF	TGTGCCAGCAGCCTCAACAGGGGGGCTTTCTTT
TRBJ1-2	TRBV6-5	NA	many	CASTSTGKGYTF	TGTGCCAGCACCTCTACAGGGAAAGGCTACACCTTC
TRBJ2-5	TRBV6-5	NA	NA	CASSPWAPQGETQYF	TGTGCCAGCAGTCCCTGGGCCCCTCAGGGGGAGACCCAGTACTTC
TRBJ1-4	TRBV15	NA	NA	CATSRDWVAGEKLFF	TGTGCCACCAGCAGAGATTGGGTGGCGGGGGAAAAACTGTTTTTT
TRBJ2-5	TRBV12-3/TRBV12-4	TRBD2	NA	CASSFRTRETQYF	TGTGCCAGCAGTTTTCGGACTAGGGAGACCCAGTACTTC
TRBJ1-2	TRBV28	TRBD1	NA	CAAGTGERGGYTF	TGTGCCGCAGGGACAGGGGAACGTGGTGGCTACACCTTC
TRBJ1-4	TRBV19	NA	NA	CASSLGSPGLFNEKLFF	TGTGCCAGTAGTCTAGGCTCACCGGGACTCTTTAATGAAAAACTGTTTTTT
TRBJ2-5	TRBV25-1	TRBD2	NA	CASSAGGETQYF	TGTGCCAGCAGTGCCGGGGGGGAGACCCAGTACTTC
TRBJ2-3	TRBV5-4	NA	NA	CASSQEWPGSTDTQYF	TGTGCCAGCAGCCAGGAGTGGCCAGGGAGCACAGATACGCAGTATTTT
TRBJ1-1	TRBV12-3/TRBV12-4	NA	NA	CASSWRGNTEAFF	TGTGCCAGCAGTTGGAGAGGGAACACTGAAGCTTTCTTT
TRBJ2-3	TRBV7-2	TRBD1	NA	CASSLVWTGAQDTQYF	TGTGCCAGCAGCTTAGTTTGGACAGGGGCTCAAGATACGCAGTATTTT
TRBJ2-6	TRBV4-2	NA	few	CASSQASGANVLTF	TGTGCCAGCAGCCAAGCATCTGGGGCCAACGTCCTGACTTTC
TRBJ1-4	TRBV11-2	NA	NA	CASSLQGPATNEKLFF	TGTGCCAGCAGCTTACAGGGCCCGGCAACTAATGAAAAACTGTTTTTT
TRBJ2-1	TRBV28	NA	NA	CASRPPPEGTVYNEQFF	TGTGCCAGCAGGCCGCCCCCCGAGGGGACTGTCTACAATGAGCAGTTCTTC
TRBJ2-2	TRBV6-1	TRBD2	NA	CASSEQSGGTTGELFF	TGTGCCAGCAGTGAGCAAAGCGGGGGTACCACCGGGGAGCTGTTTTTT
TRBJ2-7	TRBV30	NA	NA	CAWGSGTSYEQYF	TGTGCCTGGGGATCCGGGACATCCTACGAGCAGTACTTC
TRBJ1-6	TRBV23-1	TRBD1	NA	CASSLIRDRHSPLHF	TGCGCCAGCAGTCTGATTCGGGACAGGCATTCACCCCTCCACTTT
TRBJ2-2	TRBV30	TRBD2	NA	CAWDRTSGGAATGELFF	TGTGCCTGGGATCGGACTAGCGGGGGGGCCGCAACCGGGGAGCTGTTTTTT
TRBJ1-5	TRBV12-3/TRBV12-4	NA	few	CASSFGGQPQHF	TGTGCCAGCAGTTTTGGCGGTCAGCCCCAGCATTTT
TRBJ2-7	TRBV6-6	NA	NA	CASRKGNSYEQYF	TGTGCCAGCAGGAAGGGGAACTCCTACGAGCAGTACTTC
TRBJ1-2	TRBV21-1	NA	NA	CASSPRGQGGGGYTF	TGTGCCAGCAGCCCCCGGGGACAGGGGGGTGGAGGCTACACCTTC